A selection of T cell receptor beta chains follows, all from one sample in a study of PD-1 blockade in classical Hodgkin lymphoma. Assay used: immunoSEQ multiplex PCR; TCRdb lists only in-frame clones, some missing. The data hold approximately 99,000 clones, with around 89% observed a single time. The sample consisted of peripheral blood mononuclear cells (PBMCs), taken before the second cycle of nivolumab. Receptor source: a human donor with classical Hodgkin lymphoma. Both conserved end residues are part of each CDR3. The order of the fields is clone size, D gene, V gene, J gene, CDR3 DNA, CDR3 protein. D genes are given only for firm matches. Rows give clone size only sometimes, using once, few, many, or a class for an expanded clone.

clone size: once
D gene: TRBD2
V gene: TRBV14
J gene: TRBJ2-1
CDR3 DNA: TGTGCCAGCAGCCAAGAAGGAGCGGGAGGAATCGATGAGCAGTTCTTC
CDR3 protein: CASSQEGAGGIDEQFF

clone size: .
D gene: .
V gene: TRBV2
J gene: TRBJ1-5
CDR3 DNA: TGTGCCAGCAGCAACGACCCGAATCAGCCCCAGCATTTT
CDR3 protein: CASSNDPNQPQHF

clone size: .
D gene: .
V gene: TRBV30
J gene: TRBJ2-5
CDR3 DNA: TGTGCCTGGAGTGTACCGCTCCTGGGGACCCAGTACTTC
CDR3 protein: CAWSVPLLGTQYF

clone size: once
D gene: TRBD2
V gene: TRBV7-9
J gene: TRBJ2-3
CDR3 DNA: TGTGCCAGCAGCTCGCATAGCGGGAGCACAGATACGCAGTATTTT
CDR3 protein: CASSSHSGSTDTQYF

clone size: .
D gene: .
V gene: TRBV2
J gene: TRBJ1-5
CDR3 DNA: TGTGCCAGCAGTGATCAGGTTAGCAATCAGCCCCAGCATTTT
CDR3 protein: CASSDQVSNQPQHF

clone size: .
D gene: .
V gene: TRBV6-5
J gene: TRBJ2-2
CDR3 DNA: TGTGCCAGCAGTTACGAGGGGACTTGGAACACCGGGGAGCTGTTTTTT
CDR3 protein: CASSYEGTWNTGELFF

clone size: .
D gene: .
V gene: TRBV6-5
J gene: TRBJ1-1
CDR3 DNA: TGTGCCAGCAGTTACTCAGAAGGCACTGAAGCTTTCTTT
CDR3 protein: CASSYSEGTEAFF

clone size: .
D gene: .
V gene: TRBV5-1
J gene: TRBJ2-7
CDR3 DNA: TGCGCCAGCAGCTTGGGGGACCATACAAGGTCCTACGAGCAGTACTTC
CDR3 protein: CASSLGDHTRSYEQYF

clone size: .
D gene: TRBD2
V gene: TRBV27
J gene: TRBJ2-1
CDR3 DNA: TGTGCCAGCAGACTAGCGGGGGGACCCAATGAGCAGTTCTTC
CDR3 protein: CASRLAGGPNEQFF

clone size: .
D gene: .
V gene: TRBV21-1
J gene: TRBJ2-1
CDR3 DNA: TGTGCCAGCAGCAAGAGGGGGGGCTATGAGCAGTTCTTC
CDR3 protein: CASSKRGGYEQFF

clone size: few
D gene: .
V gene: TRBV28
J gene: TRBJ2-7
CDR3 DNA: TGTGCCAGCAGTGACCAGGGGCTCTACGAGCAGTACTTC
CDR3 protein: CASSDQGLYEQYF

clone size: .
D gene: TRBD2
V gene: TRBV5-8
J gene: TRBJ2-1
CDR3 DNA: TGTGCCAGCAGCGACCGACTAGCGGGAACTAGGTTCTTC
CDR3 protein: CASSDRLAGTRFF

clone size: .
D gene: TRBD2
V gene: TRBV6-5
J gene: TRBJ2-7
CDR3 DNA: TGTGCCAGCAGTTACGGGGGACTAGCGGGAGCGTACGAGCAGTACTTC
CDR3 protein: CASSYGGLAGAYEQYF

clone size: .
D gene: TRBD1
V gene: TRBV11-3
J gene: TRBJ2-1
CDR3 DNA: TGTGCCAGCAGCGGGGACAGCCCCTACAATGAGCAGTTCTTC
CDR3 protein: CASSGDSPYNEQFF

clone size: .
D gene: TRBD2
V gene: TRBV4-3
J gene: TRBJ2-7
CDR3 DNA: TGCGCCAGCAGCCAAGATCGGTTAGCGGGAGACGAGCAGTACTTC
CDR3 protein: CASSQDRLAGDEQYF

clone size: .
D gene: .
V gene: TRBV5-4
J gene: TRBJ2-1
CDR3 DNA: TGTGCCAGCAGGCTCCTTAAAATCGGCGGGGTCTACAATGAGCAGTTCTTC
CDR3 protein: CASRLLKIGGVYNEQFF

clone size: .
D gene: TRBD2
V gene: TRBV4-1
J gene: TRBJ2-5
CDR3 DNA: TGCGCCAGCAGCCACCCTAGCGGTCAAGAGACCCAGTACTTC
CDR3 protein: CASSHPSGQETQYF

clone size: .
D gene: .
V gene: TRBV6-5
J gene: TRBJ2-6
CDR3 DNA: TGTGCCAGCAGGGAACAGGGAACTGGGGCCAACGTCCTGACTTTC
CDR3 protein: CASREQGTGANVLTF

clone size: .
D gene: TRBD2
V gene: TRBV7-7
J gene: TRBJ2-5
CDR3 DNA: TGTGCCAGCAGCCGTACCTGGGGGGGCCAAGAGACCCAGTACTTC
CDR3 protein: CASSRTWGGQETQYF

clone size: once
D gene: TRBD2
V gene: TRBV4-1
J gene: TRBJ2-2
CDR3 DNA: TGCGCCAGCAGGGCGGGACTAGCGAGAGCTAACACCGGGGAGCTGTTTTTT
CDR3 protein: CASRAGLARANTGELFF